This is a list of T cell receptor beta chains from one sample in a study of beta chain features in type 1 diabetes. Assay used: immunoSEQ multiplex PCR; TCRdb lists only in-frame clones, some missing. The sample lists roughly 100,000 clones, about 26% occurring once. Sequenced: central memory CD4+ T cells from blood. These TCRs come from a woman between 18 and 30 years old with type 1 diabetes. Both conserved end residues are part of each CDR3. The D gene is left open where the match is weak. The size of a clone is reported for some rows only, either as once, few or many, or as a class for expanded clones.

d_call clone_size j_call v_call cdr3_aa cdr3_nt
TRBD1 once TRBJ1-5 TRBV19 CASTPQGTNQPQHF TGTGCCAGTACGCCACAGGGGACCAATCAGCCCCAGCATTTT
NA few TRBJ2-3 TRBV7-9 CASSLKAGTDTQYF TGTGCCAGCAGCTTAAAAGCGGGCACAGATACGCAGTATTTT
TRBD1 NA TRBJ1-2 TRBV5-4 CASSSGQGEGYTF TGTGCCAGCAGCTCCGGACAGGGGGAAGGCTACACCTTC
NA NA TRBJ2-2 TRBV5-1 CASSPIRTVPGELFF TGCGCCAGCAGCCCGATACGAACGGTGCCCGGGGAGCTGTTTTTT
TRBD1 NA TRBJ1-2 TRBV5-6 CASSVAPGQGAFGYTF TGTGCCAGCAGCGTGGCCCCGGGACAGGGGGCGTTTGGCTACACCTTC
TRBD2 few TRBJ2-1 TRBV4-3 CASSQDLLAGGSNEQFF TGCGCCAGCAGCCAAGACCTCCTAGCGGGAGGTTCCAATGAGCAGTTCTTC
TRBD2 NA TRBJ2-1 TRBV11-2 CASSLVGFSGRSYNEQFF TGTGCCAGCAGCTTAGTGGGTTTCAGCGGGAGATCCTACAATGAGCAGTTCTTC
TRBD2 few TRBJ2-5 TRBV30 CAWSVRSGGEHHF TGTGCCTGGAGTGTACGGTCCGGGGGGGAGCATCACTTC
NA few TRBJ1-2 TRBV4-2 CASSQEWTDYGYTF TGTGCCAGCAGCCAAGAGTGGACTGATTATGGCTACACCTTC
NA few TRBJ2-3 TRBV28 CASTTGHTQYF TGTGCCAGCACGACAGGTCATACGCAGTATTTT
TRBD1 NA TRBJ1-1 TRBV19 CASSLRQGGSTEAFF TGTGCCAGTAGTCTCCGACAGGGGGGCTCGACTGAAGCTTTCTTT
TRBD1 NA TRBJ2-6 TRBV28 CASSSHRTGYSGANVLTF TGTGCCAGCAGTTCCCACCGGACAGGGTACTCTGGGGCCAACGTCCTGACTTTC
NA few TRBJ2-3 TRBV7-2 CASSLDGSTDTQYF TGTGCCAGCAGCTTAGACGGGAGCACAGATACGCAGTATTTT
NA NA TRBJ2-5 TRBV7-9 CASRKGTDSLKTQYF TGTGCCAGCAGGAAAGGAACTGACTCCTTGAAGACCCAGTACTTC
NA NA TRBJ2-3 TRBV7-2 CASSQSPSTDTQYF TGTGCCAGCAGCCAGTCGCCTAGCACAGATACGCAGTATTTT
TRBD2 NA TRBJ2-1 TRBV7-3 CASSLGSGRRGSNEQFF TGTGCCAGCAGCTTGGGAAGCGGGAGACGGGGGAGCAATGAGCAGTTCTTC
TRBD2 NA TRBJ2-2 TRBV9 CASSDTGTSGGSTGELFF TGTGCCAGCAGCGACACCGGGACTAGCGGCGGTTCCACCGGGGAGCTGTTTTTT
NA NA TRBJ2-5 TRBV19 CASNRQGQETQYF TGTGCCAGTAATAGGCAGGGGCAAGAGACCCAGTACTTC
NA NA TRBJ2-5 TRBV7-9 CASSLGGTPQETQYF TGTGCCAGCAGCTTAGGTGGGACTCCCCAAGAGACCCAGTACTTC
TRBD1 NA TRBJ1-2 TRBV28 CASSSSGTGEEGYTF TGTGCCAGCAGTTCCTCCGGGACAGGGGAAGAGGGCTACACCTTC
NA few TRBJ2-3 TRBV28 CASSIQGNTQYF TGTGCCAGCAGTATACAGGGAAATACGCAGTATTTT
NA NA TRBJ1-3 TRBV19 CARKGRISGNTIYF TGTGCCAGAAAGGGGAGGATCTCTGGAAACACCATATATTTT
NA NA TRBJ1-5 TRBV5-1 CASSLEGKDQPQHF TGCGCCAGCAGCTTGGAGGGGAAGGATCAGCCCCAGCATTTT
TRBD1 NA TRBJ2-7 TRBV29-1 CSVENRGDEQYF TGCAGCGTTGAAAACAGGGGGGACGAGCAGTACTTC
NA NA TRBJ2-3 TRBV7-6 CASSPSPGRAGNTQYF TGTGCCAGCAGCCCTTCACCGGGACGGGCGGGGAACACGCAGTATTTT
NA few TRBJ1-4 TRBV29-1 CSVLLAGSEKLFF TGCAGCGTACTGCTCGCGGGTTCTGAAAAACTGTTTTTT
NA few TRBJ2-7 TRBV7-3 CASSPDYASYEQYF TGTGCCAGCAGCCCCGACTACGCCTCCTACGAGCAGTACTTC
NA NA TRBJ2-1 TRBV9 CASSPGEGWKRANEQFF TGTGCCAGCAGCCCCGGTGAGGGGTGGAAGCGGGCCAATGAGCAGTTCTTC
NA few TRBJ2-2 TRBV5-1 CASSSRRENTGELFF TGCGCCAGCAGCTCGAGGCGGGAGAACACCGGGGAGCTGTTTTTT
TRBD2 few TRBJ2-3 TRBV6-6 CASSHGLAGDTQYF TGTGCCAGCAGTCACGGACTAGCGGGAGATACGCAGTATTTT
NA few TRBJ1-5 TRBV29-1 CSVASTQGGNQPQHF TGCAGCGTTGCCTCGACGCAGGGTGGCAATCAGCCCCAGCATTTT
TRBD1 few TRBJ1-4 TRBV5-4 CASSLTGVNEKLFF TGTGCCAGCAGCCTTACAGGGGTAAATGAAAAACTGTTTTTT
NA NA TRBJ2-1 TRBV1 CTSSQPGGDNEQFF TGCACCAGCAGCCAGCCTGGGGGGGACAATGAGCAGTTCTTC
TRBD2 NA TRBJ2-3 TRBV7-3 CASSPVAGTPTDTQYF TGTGCCAGCAGCCCTGTAGCGGGGACTCCCACAGATACGCAGTATTTT
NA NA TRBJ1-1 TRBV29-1 CSVRQAGYTGEAFF TGCAGCGTTAGACAGGCAGGGTATACGGGTGAAGCTTTCTTT
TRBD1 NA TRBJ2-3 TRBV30 CAQNRGLGDTQYF TGTGCCCAAAACAGGGGTCTGGGAGATACGCAGTATTTT
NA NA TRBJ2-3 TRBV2 CASSASVSTDTQYF TGTGCCAGCAGTGCTAGCGTTAGCACAGATACGCAGTATTTT
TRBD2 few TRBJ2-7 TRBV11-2 CASSQLSSGSYEQYF TGTGCCAGCAGCCAGCTAAGTAGCGGGAGCTACGAGCAGTACTTC
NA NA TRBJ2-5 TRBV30 CAWSGGLQETQYF TGTGCCTGGAGTGGGGGGCTTCAAGAGACCCAGTACTTC
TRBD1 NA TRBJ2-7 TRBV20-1 CSADREYEQYF TGCAGCGCAGACAGGGAATACGAGCAGTACTTC
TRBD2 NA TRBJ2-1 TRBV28 CASSPAGGNEQFF TGTGCCAGCAGTCCCGCGGGGGGGAATGAGCAGTTCTTC
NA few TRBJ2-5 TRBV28 CASIGVQETQYF TGTGCCAGCATAGGAGTCCAAGAGACCCAGTACTTC
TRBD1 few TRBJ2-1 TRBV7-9 CASSFGQGRHWNNEQFF TGTGCCAGCAGCTTCGGACAGGGGAGGCATTGGAACAATGAGCAGTTCTTC
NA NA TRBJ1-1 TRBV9 CASSVGLGEPPEAFF TGTGCCAGCAGCGTAGGCTTAGGGGAACCCCCTGAAGCTTTCTTT
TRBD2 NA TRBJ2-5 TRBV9 CASSVGEGTQYF TGTGCCAGCAGCGTGGGGGAGGGGACCCAGTACTTC
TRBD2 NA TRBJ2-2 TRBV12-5 CASAKLAGVAGELFF TGTGCTAGTGCAAAACTAGCGGGAGTTGCCGGGGAGCTGTTTTTT
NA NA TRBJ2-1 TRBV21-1 CASTILRTSGTNEQFF TGTGCCAGCACCATCTTGAGGACTAGCGGCACAAATGAGCAGTTCTTC
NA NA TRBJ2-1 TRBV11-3 CASSLGIAVVYEQFF TGTGCCAGCAGCTTAGGAATCGCGGTGGTATATGAGCAGTTCTTC
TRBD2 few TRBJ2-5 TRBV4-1 CASSQDRGLAGLQETQYF TGCGCCAGCAGCCAAGATAGGGGACTAGCGGGCCTCCAAGAGACCCAGTACTTC
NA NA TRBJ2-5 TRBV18 CASSPNGLQETQYF TGTGCCAGCTCACCAAATGGGCTCCAAGAGACCCAGTACTTC